A selection of T cell receptor beta chains follows, all from one sample in a study of T cells after yellow fever vaccination. TCRdb reprocessed the 5' RACE reads via MiXCR and lists one record per CDR3 protein. The table has a few hundred thousand distinct CDR3 sequences, 3% to 4.5% seen once. The material sequenced was PBMCs, taken 5 days after the yellow fever booster vaccination. All receptors derive from a man between 18 and 29 years old who received the YFV17D yellow fever vaccine. Each CDR3 is given with its conserved first and last residue. Fields, in order: D gene, V gene, clone size, J gene, CDR3 length, CDR3 DNA, CDR3 protein. The D gene is left open where the match is weak. Clone size, where shown, is once, few, many, or a class for clones that have expanded.

NA	TRBV11-2	few	TRBJ2-4	14	TGTGCCAGCAGCAAACAGGGAGGCAAAAACATTCAGTACTTC	CASSKQGGKNIQYF
TRBD1	TRBV5-6	few	TRBJ1-1	14	TGTGCCAGCAGCATTGGACAGGGTTGGACTGAAGCTTTCTTT	CASSIGQGWTEAFF
NA	TRBV4-2	NA	TRBJ2-5	14	TGTGCCAGCAGCCAAGGCGGAGATCAAGAGACCCAGTACTTC	CASSQGGDQETQYF
NA	TRBV6-2/TRBV6-3	NA	TRBJ1-4	15	TGTGCCAGCAGTTACAGTTCCGGCCGTGTTGAAAAACTGTTTTTT	CASSYSSGRVEKLFF
NA	TRBV29-1	many	TRBJ2-3	10	TGCAGCTCGGACACAGATACGCAGTATTTT	CSSDTDTQYF
NA	TRBV5-1	NA	TRBJ2-5	17	TGCGCCAGCAGCTTGGGACTCCGGGGGTACAGTAAGGAGACCCAGTACTTC	CASSLGLRGYSKETQYF
NA	TRBV7-9	many	TRBJ2-3	16	TGTGCCAGCAGCCTATTTCAGGGGTTCAGCACAGATACGCAGTATTTT	CASSLFQGFSTDTQYF
NA	TRBV4-2	many	TRBJ1-1	15	TGTGCCAGCAGCCCCGAAGGATGGGGGGACACTGAAGCTTTCTTT	CASSPEGWGDTEAFF
NA	TRBV7-2	many	TRBJ2-1	16	TGTGCCAGCAGCTTTAGGGGGGGGGCCCTCGGCCATGAGCAGTTCTTC	CASSFRGGALGHEQFF
TRBD2	TRBV10-3	many	TRBJ2-7	14	TGTGCCACCTTAACTAGCGGGGCCTCCTACGAGCAGTACTTC	CATLTSGASYEQYF
TRBD2	TRBV20-1	NA	TRBJ2-1	18	TGCAGTGCTAGTGACCCCCGGGGAGCGGGGGGACAATACAATGAGCAGTTCTTC	CSASDPRGAGGQYNEQFF
TRBD2	TRBV4-2	NA	TRBJ2-5	16	TGTGCCAGCAGCCAAGATCCAGGACTAGCGGTAGAGACCCAGTACTTC	CASSQDPGLAVETQYF
NA	TRBV7-9	many	TRBJ1-3	12	TGTGCCAGCCGGGGCAGCGGAAACACCATATATTTT	CASRGSGNTIYF
TRBD2	TRBV7-2	many	TRBJ2-1	17	TGTGCCAGCAGCTTAGGATGGGGACTAGCGGGGGGGTTTGAGCAGTTCTTC	CASSLGWGLAGGFEQFF
TRBD1	TRBV5-1	many	TRBJ1-2	17	TGCGCCAGCAGCCTTCTTACAGGGGGCGCGGAGACGTATGGCTACACCTTC	CASSLLTGGAETYGYTF
NA	TRBV5-1	few	TRBJ1-5	14	TGCGCCAGCAGCTTGGATGCGCTCAATCAGCCCCAGCATTTT	CASSLDALNQPQHF
TRBD1	TRBV25-1	NA	TRBJ1-2	11	TGTGCCACCAGGACAGGGAGAGGCTACACCTTC	CATRTGRGYTF
NA	TRBV3-1	NA	TRBJ1-1	17	TGTGCCAGCAGCCAAGACGCCGGGCTAGGGGGGAACACTGAAGCTTTCTTT	CASSQDAGLGGNTEAFF
NA	TRBV5-1	NA	TRBJ2-5	15	TGCGCCAGCAGCTTGGGACAGATCATTCAAGAGACCCAGTACTTC	CASSLGQIIQETQYF
TRBD2	TRBV9	NA	TRBJ2-1	17	TGTGCCAGCAGCCGGGAGGGCGGCTTGAGCTCCTACAATGAGCAGTTCTTC	CASSREGGLSSYNEQFF